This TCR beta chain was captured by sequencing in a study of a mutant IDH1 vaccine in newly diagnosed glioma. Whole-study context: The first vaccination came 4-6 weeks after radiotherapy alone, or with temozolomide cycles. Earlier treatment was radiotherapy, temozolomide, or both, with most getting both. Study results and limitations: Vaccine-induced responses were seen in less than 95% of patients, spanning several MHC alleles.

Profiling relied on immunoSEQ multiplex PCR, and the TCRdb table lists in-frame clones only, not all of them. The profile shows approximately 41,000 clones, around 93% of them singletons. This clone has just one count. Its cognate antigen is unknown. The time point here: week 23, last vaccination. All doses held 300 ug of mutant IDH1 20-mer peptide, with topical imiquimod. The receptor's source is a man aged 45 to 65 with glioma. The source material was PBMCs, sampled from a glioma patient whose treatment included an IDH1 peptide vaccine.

The CDR3 bases are TGTGCCAGCAGCTTGGCCCGACAGGTTCTTTATGGCTACACCTTC. Translated: CASSLARQVLYGYTF. V usage is TRBV5-6 and J usage is TRBJ1-2; tentatively, D is TRBD1 (6 bases). The V end lost 0 bases, the J end lost 5 bases, and 14 bases lay between the germline ends. Germline-derived CDR1 and CDR2 are SGHDT and YYEEEE. This CDR3 contains 15 residues. The full variable domain, its missing parts supplied by reference TRBV5-6 and TRBJ1-2, is DAGVTQSPTHLIKTRGQQVTLRCSPKSGHDTVSWYQQALGQGPQFIFQYYEEEERQRGNFPDRFSGHQFPNYSSELNVNALLLGDSALYLCASSLARQVLYGYTFGSGTRLTVV.